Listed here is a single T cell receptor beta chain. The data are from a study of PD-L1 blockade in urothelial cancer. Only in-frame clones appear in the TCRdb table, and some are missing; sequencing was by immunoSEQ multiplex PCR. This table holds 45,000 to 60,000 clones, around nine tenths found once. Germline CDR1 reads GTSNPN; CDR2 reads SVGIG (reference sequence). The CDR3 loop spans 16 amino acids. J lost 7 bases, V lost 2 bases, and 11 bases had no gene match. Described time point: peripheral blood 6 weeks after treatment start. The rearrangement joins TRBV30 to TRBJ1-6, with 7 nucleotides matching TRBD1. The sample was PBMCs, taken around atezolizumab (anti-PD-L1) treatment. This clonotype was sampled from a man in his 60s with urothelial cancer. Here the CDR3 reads CAWSPPWGQLNSPLHF. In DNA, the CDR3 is TGTGCCTGGAGTCCACCTTGGGGACAGCTCAATTCACCCCTCCACTTT.